Each of the 21 T cell receptor beta chains below was sequenced from the same sample in a study of blood T cells in healthy people across ages. Through a sample-barcoded 5' primer and a J-beta primer mix, a second PCR was run for roughly 7 to 12 cycles. Via MiXCR, TCRdb re-called the 5' RACE reads, giving one row per CDR3 protein. Altogether around 1.5 million distinct CDR3 sequences are present, 59% being singletons, with the ten largest covering over 5%. Sequenced: blood. These receptor sequences come from a man aged 18 to 30 in good health.

This clonotype was observed once. The chain links TRBV7-2 to TRBJ1-2; D is perhaps TRBD1 (5 bases). This CDR3 comprises 17 residues. Germline-derived CDR1 and CDR2 are SGHTA and FQGNSA. V was shortened by 5 bases and J by 5 bases, with 24 bases between the two germline ends. The CDR3 coding sequence is TGTGCCAGCAGCATGGGACTAGGGAGCAGATTTTTGTATGGCTACACCTTC. This sequence encodes CASSMGLGSRFLYGYTF.

The rearrangement links TRBV20-1 to TRBJ2-1; 11 nucleotides match TRBD2. This CDR3 is 15 amino acids long. Unmatched junction bases numbered 6, after V lost 1 base and J lost 7 bases. Looked up from germline, CDR1 is DFQATT and CDR2 is SNEGSKA (reference sequence). CDR3 DNA: TGCAGTGCTAGAGCGACTAGCGGGAATGTAAATGAGCAGTTCTTC. Protein: CSARATSGNVNEQFF.

This clonotype has only one observation. The J gene is TRBJ2-1, the V gene TRBV7-9, with 11 nucleotides matching TRBD2. Germline CDR1 SEHNR, CDR2 FQNEAQ (reference sequence). This CDR3 has 17 amino acids. V was pared by 0 bases and J by 4 bases, with 5 bases of the junction left unmatched. The CDR3 is CASSLALAGGFYNEQFF. The CDR3 bases are TGTGCCAGCAGCTTAGCTCTAGCGGGGGGTTTTTACAATGAGCAGTTCTTC.

The chain has TRBV20-1 and TRBJ2-7, with TRBD2 matching 9 bases. The last part of the DNA fits TRBJ2-5 better; the J call may be wrong. Germline CDR1 DFQATT, CDR2 SNEGSKA (reference sequence). The CDR3 loop spans 15 amino acids. CDR3 protein: CSASFGTSRSETQYF. The CDR3 DNA is TGCAGTGCTAGTTTTGGGACTAGCAGGTCGGAGACCCAGTACTTC.

The chain recombines TRBV13 with TRBJ2-1; D unresolved. The CDR3 runs 15 residues. Germline CDR1 PRHDT, CDR2 FYEKMQ (reference sequence). The V and J ends lost 2 bases and 6 bases respectively, with 14 bases between them. The CDR3 reads CASSLIAPVSNEQFF. The DNA for the CDR3 is TGTGCCAGCAGCTTAATTGCACCTGTAAGCAATGAGCAGTTCTTC.

This clonotype was detected a few times. This rearrangement joins TRBV6-5 to TRBJ2-1, with D perhaps matching TRBD2 (5 bases). Trimming took 7 bases from V and 4 from J, leaving 11 bases between them. The length of the CDR3 is 13 residues. Germline CDR1 is MNHEY and CDR2 is SVGAGI. The CDR3 DNA reads as TGTGCCAGCATTGCGGCGGGTTACAATGAGCAGTTCTTC. Translation gives CASIAAGYNEQFF.

The table lists this clonotype with a few counts. The J gene is TRBJ2-1, the V gene TRBV11-3; 8 nucleotides align to TRBD2. This CDR3 contains 15 residues. CDR1 is SGHNT, CDR2 YENEEA, per germline. Losses at the gene ends were 2 bases for V and 6 bases for J; bases not matched to a gene: 6. CDR3 amino acids: CASSLRGGLSNEQFF. The CDR3 DNA sequence: TGTGCCAGCAGCTTACGGGGGGGCCTATCCAATGAGCAGTTCTTC.

The genes are TRBV27 and TRBJ2-6; perhaps TRBD1 as D (6 bases). The CDR3 extends over 14 amino acids. Trimming removed 11 bases at V and 0 bases at J, with 11 bases between. CDR1 and CDR2 from the germline V gene are MNHEY and SMNVEV (reference sequence). The CDR3 reads CAGDRLSGANVLTF. The CDR3, as DNA: TGTGCCGGCGACAGGCTCTCTGGGGCCAACGTCCTGACTTTC. Filled out from reference TRBV27 and TRBJ2-6, the complete variable domain reads EAQVTQNPRYLITVTGKKLTVTCSQNMNHEYMSWYRQDPGLGLRQIYYSMNVEVTDKGDVPEGYKVSRKEKRNFPLILESPSPNQTSLYFCAGDRLSGANVLTFGAGSRLTVL.

This chain uses TRBV10-3 with TRBJ2-1; either TRBD1 or TRBD2 may supply D (7 bases each). V was cut by 2 bases and J by 6 bases, with 14 bases left in between. The germline V gene encodes CDR1 ENHRY and CDR2 SYGVKD. The length of the CDR3 is 15 residues. CDR3 in amino acids: CAISEGRGRVNEQFF. In DNA, the CDR3 is TGTGCCATCAGTGAGGGGAGGGGGCGAGTCAATGAGCAGTTCTTC.

This clonotype has only one observation. The genes are TRBV18 and TRBJ2-1; possible D gene TRBD1, 6 bases. CDR1 is KGHSH and CDR2 is LQKENI in the germline V gene. This CDR3 is 16 amino acids long. V was pared by 4 bases and J by 0 bases, with 13 bases between. The CDR3 here is CASSLKDRSSYNEQFF. DNA of the CDR3: TGTGCCAGCTCACTAAAGGACAGAAGCTCCTACAATGAGCAGTTCTTC.

This clonotype was counted a single time. The V gene is TRBV12-3 or TRBV12-4, the J gene TRBJ2-3, with 7 bases aligning to TRBD2. V dropped 3 bases and J dropped 1; count of bases not matched to a gene: 10. CDR3 length: 17 amino acids. The CDR3 loop is CASSLGGGLIGTDTQYF. CDR3 DNA: TGTGCCAGCAGTTTGGGGGGGGGTTTGATAGGCACAGATACGCAGTATTTT.

This clonotype was observed a few times. The chain combines TRBV12-3 or TRBV12-4 with TRBJ2-4, with D possibly called TRBD1 or TRBD2 (5 bases each). This CDR3 is 15 amino acids long. V was shortened by 2 bases and J by 13 bases, with 21 bases between the two germline ends. This CDR3 is CASSLKGQVREEQYF. CDR3 nucleotide sequence: TGTGCCAGCAGTTTAAAGGGGCAGGTGAGGGAAGAGCAGTACTTC.

V is TRBV20-1 and J is TRBJ2-1; no clear D gene. The J call could be wrong; TRBJ2-7 is a better fit for the DNA end. Per the germline V gene, CDR1 is DFQATT and CDR2 is SNEGSKA (reference sequence). The CDR3 extends over 14 amino acids. The CDR3 DNA reads TGCAGTGCACCGGTGACCAGTTCCTACAATGAGCAGTACTTC. It encodes CSAPVTSSYNEQYF.

The chain links TRBV6-6 to TRBJ2-7, with a possible D match to TRBD2 (6 bases). Germline CDR1 is MNHNY and CDR2 is SVGAGI (reference sequence). V dropped 5 bases and J dropped 0 bases, with 11 bases sitting between them. The CDR3 has 14 residues. The chain's CDR3 is CASSKGLSSYEQYF. The CDR3 DNA reads as TGTGCCAGCAGTAAGGGACTGAGCTCCTACGAGCAGTACTTC.

The rearrangement links TRBV4-1 to TRBJ1-5; a weak D match, TRBD1 (5 bases). The CDR3 spans 16 residues. Germline V gene lookup returns CDR1 MGHRA and CDR2 YSYEKL. With 0 bases removed from V and 2 bases from J, the gap between germline ends came to 11 bases. The CDR3 DNA reads as TGCGCCAGCAGCCAAGATAAGGGGTGGGGCAATCAGCCCCAGCATTTT. Translation: CASSQDKGWGNQPQHF.

The genes are TRBV24-1 and TRBJ2-7; TRBD2 might be the D (5 bases). Trimming cost V 5 bases and J 6 bases, with 7 bases left between them. The CDR3 has 11 amino acids. Germline V gives CDR1 KGHDR, CDR2 SFDVKD. DNA of the CDR3: TGTGCCACCAGTGTAGGAGGCGAGCAGTACTTC. This translates into CATSVGGEQYF.

The genes are TRBV6-1 and TRBJ2-5; unclear D gene. The closer fit of TRBJ2-7 to the DNA end suggests the J call may be wrong. Germline loops: CDR1 MNHNS, CDR2 SASEGT. The CDR3 is 13 amino acids. CDR3 nucleotide sequence: TGTGCCAGCAGTCACCTGATGCGGTACGAGCAGTACTTC. As protein: CASSHLMRYEQYF.

The chain recombines TRBV29-1 with TRBJ2-7, with TRBD1 matching 7 bases. CDR1 SQVTM and CDR2 ANQGSEA come from the germline V gene. The CDR3 length is 16 residues. The junction had 11 bases not matched to a gene; V was cut back by 1 base and J by 2 bases. The CDR3 loop reads CSVEATDRLSAYEQYF. The CDR3, as DNA: TGCAGCGTTGAAGCTACGGACAGGTTATCCGCCTACGAGCAGTACTTC.

This clonotype was detected a few times. J is TRBJ1-1 and V is TRBV10-3, with 7 nucleotides matching TRBD1. CDR3 length: 14 amino acids. V trimming: 6 bases; J trimming: 1 base; junction bases outside the gene matches: 5. The germline CDR1 and CDR2 sequences are ENHRY and SYGVKD. The CDR3 here is CAIRVQGTNTEAFF. CDR3 coding DNA: TGTGCCATCAGGGTACAGGGGACGAACACTGAAGCTTTCTTT.

The rearrangement joins TRBV21-1 to TRBJ1-5; the table's D call TRBD1 went unverified against the DNA. TRBV21-1 is a pseudogene locus. The CDR3 has 17 amino acids. In DNA, the CDR3 is TGTGCCAGCAGCAAAAGTTGCGGGGGCGCAAGTACCCAGCCCCAGCATTTT. The encoded protein is CASSKSCGGASTQPQHF.

Only one count was recorded for this clonotype. V usage is TRBV2 and J usage is TRBJ2-5; D is undetermined. The J call may be mistaken, given a closer DNA end match to TRBJ2-7. CDR1 is SNHLY, CDR2 FYNNEI, per germline. The CDR3 contains 13 residues. The chain's CDR3 is CASSEVPLSEQYF. CDR3 sequence (DNA): TGTGCCAGCAGTGAAGTCCCTCTATCCGAGCAGTACTTC.